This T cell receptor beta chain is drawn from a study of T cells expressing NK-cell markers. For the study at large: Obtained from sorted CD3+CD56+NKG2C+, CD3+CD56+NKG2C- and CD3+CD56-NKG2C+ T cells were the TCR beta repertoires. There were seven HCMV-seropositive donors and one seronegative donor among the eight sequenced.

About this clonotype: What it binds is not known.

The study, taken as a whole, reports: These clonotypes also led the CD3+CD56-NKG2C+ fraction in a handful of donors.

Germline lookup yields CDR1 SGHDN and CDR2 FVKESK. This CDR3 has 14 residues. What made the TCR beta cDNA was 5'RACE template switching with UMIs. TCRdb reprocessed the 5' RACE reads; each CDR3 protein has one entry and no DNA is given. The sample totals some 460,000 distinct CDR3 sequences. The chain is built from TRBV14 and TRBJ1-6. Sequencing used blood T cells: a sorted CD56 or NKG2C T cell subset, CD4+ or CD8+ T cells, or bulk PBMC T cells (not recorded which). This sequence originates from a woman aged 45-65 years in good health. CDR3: CASSQGSRNSPLHF.